The 9 T cell receptor beta chains below all came from one sample that was sequenced in a study of shared clonotypes between healthy human individuals. Clones were sequenced by immunoSEQ multiplex PCR, and TCRdb holds only the in-frame ones, with some missing. The sample consists of 1.4 million or so clones, approximately 98.5% of them appearing once. The sequencing input was naive CD4+ T cells sorted from blood. As to subset: CD45RA+ positively selected. The receptors here all came from a man aged 25-45 years in good health.

J is TRBJ2-7 and V is TRBV7-9; 9 bases are shared with TRBD2. Germline V gene data show CDR1 as SEHNR and CDR2 as FQNEAQ (reference sequence). This CDR3 has 17 amino acids. The J segment lost 5 bases and the V segment lost 7 bases, leaving 18 bases of the junction unmatched. The CDR3 protein is CASKPPLAGGWIDEQYF. CDR3 in DNA: TGTGCCAGCAAACCCCCGCTGGCGGGAGGGTGGATCGACGAGCAGTACTTC.

This chain connects TRBV5-1 to TRBJ2-7, with D possibly TRBD1 on 5 matching bases. This CDR3 contains 12 residues. Germline values: CDR1 SGHRS, CDR2 YFSETQ. V lost 2 bases and J 4 bases, leaving 7 bases between the germline ends. DNA for the CDR3: TGCGCCAGCAGCTTCAGACAGTACGAGCAGTACTTC. It codes for CASSFRQYEQYF.

This clone was observed a single time. V gene TRBV7-6 combines with J gene TRBJ2-1; possible D gene TRBD1, 5 bases. The ends were cut back, 0 bases at V and 3 bases at J, with 9 bases in the middle. The CDR3 totals 15 residues. The V gene's germline CDR1 is SGHVS and CDR2 FNYEAQ. In DNA, the CDR3 is TGTGCCAGCAGCTTAGCGGAAGGACACTACAATGAGCAGTTCTTC. It codes for CASSLAEGHYNEQFF.

This chain links TRBV12-5 with TRBJ2-7; 7 bases align to TRBD1. Germline CDR1 and CDR2: LGHNT and FRNRAP. This CDR3 spans 12 amino acids. V lost 1 base and J lost 6; bases outside the gene matches: 0. The CDR3 spells CASGLAGGEQYF. The CDR3 DNA is TGTGCTAGTGGTTTGGCAGGGGGCGAGCAGTACTTC.

V and J are TRBV7-7 and TRBJ2-1; D is unclear. The CDR3 is 15 amino acids. Per the germline V gene, CDR1 is SSHAT and CDR2 is FNYEAQ (reference sequence). CDR3 amino acids: CASSQSGSRNNEQFF. CDR3 coding DNA: TGTGCTAGCTCACAGTCGGGTAGCCGGAACAATGAGCAGTTCTTC.

This clone is a singleton in its sample. The CDR3 DNA is TGTGCCAGCAGCGCCTCCCCACGGGACAGATACGGTGGCTACACCTTC. Translating gives CASSASPRDRYGGYTF. The chain links TRBV9 to TRBJ1-2; the match to TRBD1 covers 7 bases. Trimming removed 3 bases from V and 7 bases from J; junction bases left unmatched: 15. Germline V lookup: CDR1 SGDLS, CDR2 YYNGEE. The CDR3 runs 16 residues. Drawing the rest from reference TRBV9 and TRBJ1-2, the complete variable domain is DSGVTQTPKHLITATGQRVTLRCSPRSGDLSVYWYQQSLDQGLQFLIQYYNGEERAKGNILERFSAQQFPDLHSELNLSSLELGDSALYFCASSASPRDRYGGYTFGSGTRLTVV.

The chain combines TRBV7-8 with TRBJ1-4, with a weak D call TRBD1 (5 bases). The ends were cut back, 5 bases at V and 4 bases at J, with 17 bases in the middle. Germline CDR1 reads SGHVS; CDR2 reads FQNEAQ. CDR3 size: 16 residues. CDR3 region: CASSPYAGASNEKLFF. The CDR3 nucleotides are TGTGCCAGCAGCCCCTACGCCGGGGCGAGTAATGAAAAACTGTTTTTT.

A word on this clone: In the same sample, other DNA sequences code for this CDR3. The CDR3 sequence: CASSLLTSGSNEQFF. The CDR3, as DNA: TGCGCCAGCAGCTTGTTGACTAGCGGGAGTAATGAGCAGTTCTTC. The rearrangement uses TRBV5-1 and TRBJ2-1; 12 bases map to TRBD2. The CDR3 has 15 residues. The V segment lost 1 base and the J segment 7 bases; nucleotides outside the gene matches: 3. Looked up from germline, CDR1 is SGHRS and CDR2 is YFSETQ.

The rearrangement uses TRBV2 and TRBJ1-5, with 8 bases fitting TRBD1. Germline CDR1 and CDR2: SNHLY and FYNNEI. V was pared by 6 bases and J by 6 bases, with 7 bases of the junction left unmatched. The CDR3 contains 14 residues. In DNA form, the CDR3 reads TGTGCCAGCAGGGGAACAGGGGGGACTCAGCCCCAGCATTTT. Translated: CASRGTGGTQPQHF.